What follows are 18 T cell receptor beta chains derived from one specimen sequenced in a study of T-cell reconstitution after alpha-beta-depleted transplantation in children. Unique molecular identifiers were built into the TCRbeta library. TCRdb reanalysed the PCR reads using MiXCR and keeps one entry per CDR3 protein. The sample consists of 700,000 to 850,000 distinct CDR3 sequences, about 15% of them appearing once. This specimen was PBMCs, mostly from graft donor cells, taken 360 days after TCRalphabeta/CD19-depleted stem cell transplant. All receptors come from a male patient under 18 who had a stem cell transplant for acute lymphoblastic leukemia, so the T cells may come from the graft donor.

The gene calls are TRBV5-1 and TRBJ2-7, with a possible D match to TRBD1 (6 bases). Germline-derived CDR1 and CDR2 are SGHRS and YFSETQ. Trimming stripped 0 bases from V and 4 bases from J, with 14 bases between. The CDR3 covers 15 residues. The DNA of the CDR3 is TGCGCCAGCAGCTTGGGCGTGGGACAAGCATACGAGCAGTACTTC. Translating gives CASSLGVGQAYEQYF. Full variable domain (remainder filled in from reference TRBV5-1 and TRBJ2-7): KAGVTQTPRYLIKTRGQQVTLSCSPISGHRSVSWYQQTPGQGLQFLFEYFSETQRNKGNFPGRFSGRQFSNSRSEMNVSTLELGDSALYLCASSLGVGQAYEQYFGPGTRLTVT.

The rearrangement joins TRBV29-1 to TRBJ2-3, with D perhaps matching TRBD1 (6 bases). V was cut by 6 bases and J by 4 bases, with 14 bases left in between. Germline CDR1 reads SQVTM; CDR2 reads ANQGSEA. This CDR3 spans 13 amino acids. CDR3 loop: CSVLGRGPDTQYF. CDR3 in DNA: TGCAGCGTCCTAGGCAGGGGCCCAGATACGCAGTATTTT.

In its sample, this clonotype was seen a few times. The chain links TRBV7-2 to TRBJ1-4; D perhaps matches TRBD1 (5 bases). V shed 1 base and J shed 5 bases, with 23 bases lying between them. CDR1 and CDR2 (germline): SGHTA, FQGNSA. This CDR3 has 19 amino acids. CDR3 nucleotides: TGTGCCAGCAGCTTAGGCAAAGGGCATCCAGGGCGCTTCAATGAAAAACTGTTTTTT. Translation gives CASSLGKGHPGRFNEKLFF.

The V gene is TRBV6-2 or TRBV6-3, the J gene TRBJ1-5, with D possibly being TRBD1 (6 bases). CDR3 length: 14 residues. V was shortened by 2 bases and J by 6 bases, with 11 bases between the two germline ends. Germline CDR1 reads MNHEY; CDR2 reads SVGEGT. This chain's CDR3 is CASSYGVGGQPQHF. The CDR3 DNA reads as TGTGCCAGCAGTTACGGGGTAGGGGGTCAGCCCCAGCATTTT.

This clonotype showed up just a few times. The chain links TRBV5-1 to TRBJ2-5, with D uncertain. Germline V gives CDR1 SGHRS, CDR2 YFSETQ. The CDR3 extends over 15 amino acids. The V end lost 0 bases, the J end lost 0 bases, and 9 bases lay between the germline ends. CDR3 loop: CASSLVEKYQETQYF. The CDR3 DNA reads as TGCGCCAGCAGCTTGGTGGAGAAGTACCAAGAGACCCAGTACTTC.

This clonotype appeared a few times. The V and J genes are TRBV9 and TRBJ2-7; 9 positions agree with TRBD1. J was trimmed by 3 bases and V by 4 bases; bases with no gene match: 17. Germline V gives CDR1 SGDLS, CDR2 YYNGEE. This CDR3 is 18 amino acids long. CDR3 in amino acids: CASSPRDRVLSGNYEQYF. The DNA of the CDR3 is TGTGCCAGCAGCCCCCGGGACAGGGTTCTAAGCGGGAACTACGAGCAGTACTTC.

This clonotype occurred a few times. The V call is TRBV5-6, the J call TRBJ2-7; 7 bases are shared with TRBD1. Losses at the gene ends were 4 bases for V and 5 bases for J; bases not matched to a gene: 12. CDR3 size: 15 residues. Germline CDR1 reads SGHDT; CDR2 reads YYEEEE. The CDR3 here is CASSVFTGARNEQYF. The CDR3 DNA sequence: TGTGCCAGCAGCGTGTTTACAGGGGCCCGGAACGAGCAGTACTTC.

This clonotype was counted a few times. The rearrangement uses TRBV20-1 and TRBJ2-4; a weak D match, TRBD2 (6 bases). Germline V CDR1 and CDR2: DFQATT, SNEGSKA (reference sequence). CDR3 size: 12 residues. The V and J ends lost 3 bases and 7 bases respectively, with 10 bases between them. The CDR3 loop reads CSARDLANIQYF. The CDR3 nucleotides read TGCAGTGCTAGGGACCTAGCGAACATTCAGTACTTC.

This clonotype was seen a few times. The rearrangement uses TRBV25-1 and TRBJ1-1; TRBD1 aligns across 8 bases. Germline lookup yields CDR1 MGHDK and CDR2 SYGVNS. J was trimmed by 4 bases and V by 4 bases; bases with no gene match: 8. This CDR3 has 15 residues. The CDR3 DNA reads TGTGCCAGCAGTGCCAGGGGGCGTGGGTCCACTGAAGCTTTCTTT. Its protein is CASSARGRGSTEAFF. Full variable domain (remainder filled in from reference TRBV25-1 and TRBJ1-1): EADIYQTPRYLVIGTGKKITLECSQTMGHDKMYWYQQDPGMELHLIHYSYGVNSTEKGDLSSESTVSRIRTEHFPLTLESARPSHTSQYLCASSARGRGSTEAFFGQGTRLTVV.

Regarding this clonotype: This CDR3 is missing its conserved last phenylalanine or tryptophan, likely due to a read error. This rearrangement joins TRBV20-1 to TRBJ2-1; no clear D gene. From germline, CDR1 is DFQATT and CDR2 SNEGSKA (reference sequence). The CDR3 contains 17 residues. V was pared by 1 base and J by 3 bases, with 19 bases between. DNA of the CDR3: TGCAGTGCTAGAGGGCAATCGCCCACTATTATCTACAATGAGCAGTTCCTC. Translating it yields CSARGQSPTIIYNEQFL.

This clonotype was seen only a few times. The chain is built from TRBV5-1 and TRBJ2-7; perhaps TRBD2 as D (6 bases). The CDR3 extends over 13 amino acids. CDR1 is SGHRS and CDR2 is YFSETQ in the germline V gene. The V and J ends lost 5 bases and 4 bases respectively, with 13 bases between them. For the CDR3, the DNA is TGCGCCAGCAGAATAGCGGAGTTATACGAGCAGTACTTC. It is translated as CASRIAELYEQYF.

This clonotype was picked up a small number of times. CDR3 nucleotides: TGTGCCAGCAGCTTAGTCACGGGGGCCCATCAGCCCCAGCATTTT. This gives the protein CASSLVTGAHQPQHF. The chain uses TRBV11-2 and TRBJ1-5; perhaps TRBD1 as D (6 bases). V gave up 1 base and J gave up 5 bases, with 12 bases separating them. The CDR3 contains 15 residues. Germline assignment: CDR1 SGHAT and CDR2 FQNNGV.

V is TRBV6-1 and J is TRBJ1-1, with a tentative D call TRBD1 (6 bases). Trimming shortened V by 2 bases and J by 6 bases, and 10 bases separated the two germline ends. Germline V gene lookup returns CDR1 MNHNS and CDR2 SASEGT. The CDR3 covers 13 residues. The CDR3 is CASSEWGAAEAFF. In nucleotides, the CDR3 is TGTGCCAGCAGTGAATGGGGGGCGGCTGAAGCTTTCTTT.

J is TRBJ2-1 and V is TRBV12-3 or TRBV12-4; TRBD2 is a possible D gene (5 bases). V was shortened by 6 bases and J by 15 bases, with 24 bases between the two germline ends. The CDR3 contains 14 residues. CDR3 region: CASSPLAGRASWFF. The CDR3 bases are TGTGCCAGCAGCCCCCTAGCAGGAAGGGCCTCGTGGTTCTTC.

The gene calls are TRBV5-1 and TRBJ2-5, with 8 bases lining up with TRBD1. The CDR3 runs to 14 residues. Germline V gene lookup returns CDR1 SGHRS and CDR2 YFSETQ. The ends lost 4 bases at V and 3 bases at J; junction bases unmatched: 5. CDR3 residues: CASSKGQVKETQYF. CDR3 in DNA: TGCGCCAGCAGCAAGGGACAGGTTAAAGAGACCCAGTACTTC.

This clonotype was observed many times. CDR3 amino acids: CASSFRVSYEQYF. In nucleotides, the CDR3 is TGTGCCAGCAGTTTCAGGGTTAGCTACGAGCAGTACTTC. The J gene is TRBJ2-7, the V gene TRBV12-3 or TRBV12-4, with D maybe TRBD1 (5 bases). Trimming removed 3 bases at V and 3 bases at J, with 9 bases between. This CDR3 region has 13 residues.

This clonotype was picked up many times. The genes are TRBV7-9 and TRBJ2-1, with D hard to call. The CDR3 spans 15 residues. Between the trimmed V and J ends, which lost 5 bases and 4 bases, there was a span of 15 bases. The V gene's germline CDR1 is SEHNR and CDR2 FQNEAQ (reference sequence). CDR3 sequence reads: CASSPPYRVYNEQFF. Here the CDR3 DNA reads TGTGCCAGCAGCCCTCCCTACCGGGTATACAATGAGCAGTTCTTC.

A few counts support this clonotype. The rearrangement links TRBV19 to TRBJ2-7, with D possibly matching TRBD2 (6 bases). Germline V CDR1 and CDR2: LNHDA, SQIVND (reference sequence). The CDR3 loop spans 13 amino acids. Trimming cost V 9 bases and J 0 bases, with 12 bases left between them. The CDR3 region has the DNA TGTGCCAGCCGCGGGGACTTCTCCTACGAGCAGTACTTC. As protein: CASRGDFSYEQYF. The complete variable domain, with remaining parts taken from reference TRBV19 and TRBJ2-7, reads DGGITQSPKYLFRKEGQNVTLSCEQNLNHDAMYWYRQDPGQGLRLIYYSQIVNDFQKGDIAEGYSVSREKKESFPLTVTSAQKNPTAFYLCASRGDFSYEQYFGPGTRLTVT.